This note documents a single T cell receptor (beta chain) sequence. CDR3 size: 14 residues. Data came from immunoSEQ multiplex PCR; TCRdb stores just in-frame clones and leaves some out. The data contain about 82,000 clones, more than 80% of them seen just once; the ten biggest clones take up 6.5% to 9%. The data originate from a study of OX40 agonist ivuxolimab in advanced cancers. Study information: Partial responses were achieved by three patients, one with hepatocellular carcinoma and two with cutaneous melanoma.

This TCR was recovered from an adult with an advanced solid tumor such as melanoma, head and neck, liver or kidney cancer. The source material was CD4+ or CD8+ T cells sorted from blood, sampled in a trial of the OX40 agonist ivuxolimab. The chain carries TRBV21-1 and TRBJ1-1. TRBV21-1 is an annotated pseudogene. The CDR3 region is CASSGGPQEFRTFF. CDR3 nucleotides: TGTGCCAGCAGCGGAGGGCCACAGGAATTTCGTACTTTCTTT.